The 17 T cell receptor beta chains in this list originate from one sample, sequenced in a study of neurological immune-mediated disorders. Time point described: longitudinal time-point 2. TCRdb reprocessed the 5' RACE reads via MiXCR and lists one record per CDR3 protein. The data contain about 90,000 distinct CDR3 sequences, less than 15% of them singletons. The specimen sequenced was PBMCs. These receptors originate from a female donor with HTLV-1-associated myelopathy (HAM/TSP).

This chain joins TRBV5-1 and TRBJ2-2; no clear D. This CDR3 has 14 residues. Trimming stripped 6 bases from V and 1 base from J, with 10 bases between. Germline V gene sequence: CDR1 SGHRS, CDR2 YFSETQ. CDR3 DNA: TGCGCCAGCACAGTGGCAGGGAACACCGGGGAGCTGTTTTTT. Its protein is CASTVAGNTGELFF.

This clonotype was detected many times. This chain uses TRBV5-1 with TRBJ2-3; D not resolved. With 3 bases removed from V and 4 bases from J, the gap between germline ends came to 12 bases. CDR3 length: 14 residues. CDR1 SGHRS and CDR2 YFSETQ come from the germline V gene. DNA of the CDR3: TGCGCCAGCAGCTCGGGCCACGACGCAGATACGCAGTATTTT. It encodes CASSSGHDADTQYF.

This clonotype was recorded at least ten times. The chain employs TRBV5-1 and TRBJ2-1; TRBD1 agrees at 7 bases. Germline CDR1 SGHRS, CDR2 YFSETQ. The CDR3 loop spans 13 amino acids. J was trimmed by 10 bases and V by 4 bases; bases with no gene match: 8. The CDR3: CASSRDSGAEQFF. The CDR3 nucleotides read TGCGCCAGCAGCAGGGACAGTGGTGCGGAGCAGTTCTTC. The full variable domain, completed using reference TRBV5-1 and TRBJ2-1, is KAGVTQTPRYLIKTRGQQVTLSCSPISGHRSVSWYQQTPGQGLQFLFEYFSETQRNKGNFPGRFSGRQFSNSRSEMNVSTLELGDSALYLCASSRDSGAEQFFGPGTRLTVL.

This clonotype was recorded at least ten times. This sequence joins TRBV5-6 and TRBJ1-2; 8 bases fit TRBD1. The CDR3 is made up of 15 amino acids. Germline V CDR1 and CDR2: SGHDT, YYEEEE. The J segment lost 3 bases and the V segment lost 5 bases, leaving 9 bases of the junction unmatched. The CDR3 sequence is CASRYDRGDDYGYTF. The CDR3, as DNA: TGTGCCAGCAGGTACGACAGGGGAGATGACTATGGCTACACCTTC.

Ten or more counts support this clonotype. V and J are TRBV7-9 and TRBJ2-1; tentatively, D is TRBD1 (5 bases). From germline, CDR1 is SEHNR and CDR2 FQNEAQ (reference sequence). CDR3 size: 15 residues. Trimming pared 1 base from V and 10 bases from J, leaving 17 bases between. The CDR3 reads CASSLGRTPNAEQFF. The CDR3 nucleotides are TGTGCCAGCAGCTTAGGCCGGACACCGAACGCGGAGCAGTTCTTC.

This clonotype has ten or more counts. The rearrangement joins TRBV5-1 to TRBJ2-5; tentative D call: TRBD1 (5 bases). The CDR3 consists of 14 residues. V was cut by 2 bases and J by 1 base, with 9 bases left in between. CDR1 is SGHRS and CDR2 is YFSETQ in the germline V gene. CDR3 in DNA: TGCGCCAGCAGCTTAGCAACAGGCCAAGAGACCCAGTACTTC. This gives the protein CASSLATGQETQYF.

The table lists this clonotype with many counts. The chain has TRBV6-6 and TRBJ2-1; a possible D gene is TRBD1 (6 bases). Germline lookup yields CDR1 MNHNY and CDR2 SVGAGI (reference sequence). V was pared by 2 bases and J by 9 bases, with 14 bases between. This CDR3 comprises 14 residues. The CDR3: CASSYRHRDGEQFF. The CDR3 DNA follows: TGTGCCAGCAGTTACCGACACAGGGACGGTGAGCAGTTCTTC.

This clonotype has a count of ten or more. The V and J genes are TRBV5-1 and TRBJ2-7, with TRBD1 as a possible D gene (6 bases). The V end was cut by 5 bases, the J end by 4 bases, with 10 bases between. Germline V gives CDR1 SGHRS, CDR2 YFSETQ. The CDR3 covers 12 residues. The CDR3 bases are TGCGCCAGCAGAAAGGGGGAGTACGAGCAGTACTTC. Translation: CASRKGEYEQYF.

This clonotype was detected ten times or more. The J gene is TRBJ2-2, the V gene TRBV6-2 or TRBV6-3; D not certain. This CDR3 is 13 amino acids long. V was cut by 8 bases and J by 1 base, with 8 bases left in between. The germline V gene has CDR1 MNHEY and CDR2 SVGEGT. CDR3 DNA: TGTGCCAGCCGGAGATGGAACACCGGGGAGCTGTTTTTT. Its protein is CASRRWNTGELFF.

In its sample, this clonotype was seen a few times. This sequence joins TRBV12-3 or TRBV12-4 and TRBJ1-1; D might be TRBD1 (5 bases). Trimming took 9 bases from V and 4 from J, leaving 21 bases between them. This CDR3 region has 15 residues. CDR3 residues: CASNPGRAQRTEAFF. The CDR3 DNA reads as TGTGCCAGTAACCCGGGCAGGGCGCAGCGCACTGAAGCTTTCTTT.

Concerning this clonotype itself: A much bigger clone sits one base away, suggesting this may be a read error. The CDR3 end shows no conserved phenylalanine or tryptophan, and so a read error is likely. This chain joins TRBV4-1 and TRBJ1-1; D gene unclear. This CDR3 has 18 residues. Germline V lookup: CDR1 MGHRA, CDR2 YSYEKL. Trimming removed 0 bases at V and 0 bases at J, with 17 bases between. The DNA for the CDR3 is TGCGCCAGCAGCCAAGAGGCTCACGGGTCTATCCTGAACACTGAAGCTTTCCTT. It translates to CASSQEAHGSILNTEAFL.

This clonotype was counted at least ten times. The chain has TRBV2 and TRBJ2-6; possibly TRBD2 for D (6 bases). V was cut by 4 bases and J by 3 bases, with 13 bases left in between. The CDR3 is 16 residues long. Germline V gene sequence: CDR1 SNHLY, CDR2 FYNNEI. CDR3 amino acids: CASSAPGVGGANVLTF. DNA for the CDR3: TGTGCCAGCAGTGCCCCGGGGGTAGGTGGGGCCAACGTCCTGACTTTC.

This chain connects TRBV5-1 to TRBJ1-5, with a tentative D call TRBD1 (5 bases). The ends were cut back, 4 bases at V and 0 bases at J, with 17 bases in the middle. The CDR3 loop spans 17 amino acids. Germline loops: CDR1 SGHRS, CDR2 YFSETQ. In nucleotides, the CDR3 is TGCGCCAGCAGCCCAATCCCGGGTGGGGGTAGCAATCAGCCCCAGCATTTT. It specifies CASSPIPGGGSNQPQHF.

This sequence joins TRBV29-1 and TRBJ2-3; no firm D call. This CDR3 contains 11 residues. Germline V gene lookup returns CDR1 SQVTM and CDR2 ANQGSEA. V was cut by 2 bases and J by 5 bases, with 5 bases left in between. CDR3 DNA: TGCAGCGTTGAAAGTCGAGATACGCAGTATTTT. Protein: CSVESRDTQYF.

This clonotype has at least ten counts. The chain uses TRBV20-1 and TRBJ2-3, with TRBD2 identical over 9 bases. The germline gives CDR1 DFQATT, CDR2 SNEGSKA (reference sequence). The CDR3 sequence is 20 residues long. The V segment lost 1 base and the J segment 0 bases; nucleotides outside the gene matches: 17. This chain's CDR3 is CSARVYGSGGYLSSTDTQYF. The CDR3 DNA is TGCAGTGCTAGAGTATACGGTAGCGGGGGATATCTTTCTAGCACAGATACGCAGTATTTT.

The chain uses TRBV11-2 and TRBJ2-3, with a possible D match to TRBD1 (7 bases). Germline loops: CDR1 SGHAT, CDR2 FQNNGV. The length of the CDR3 is 16 residues. V lost 5 bases to trimming and J lost 0 bases, with 15 bases between them. The CDR3 loop reads CASSRGTEFSTDTQYF. In nucleotides, the CDR3 is TGTGCCAGCAGCCGCGGGACAGAATTTAGCACAGATACGCAGTATTTT.

This clonotype came up many times. The chain joins TRBV6-2 or TRBV6-3 to TRBJ2-3; TRBD2 agrees at 7 bases. V gave up 0 bases and J gave up 1 base; unmatched junction bases: 4. The CDR3 consists of 16 residues. CDR1 is MNHEY, CDR2 SVGEGT, per germline. The CDR3 coding sequence is TGTGCCAGCAGTTACTCTGGCGGGGGACGCACAGATACGCAGTATTTT. The encoded protein is CASSYSGGGRTDTQYF.